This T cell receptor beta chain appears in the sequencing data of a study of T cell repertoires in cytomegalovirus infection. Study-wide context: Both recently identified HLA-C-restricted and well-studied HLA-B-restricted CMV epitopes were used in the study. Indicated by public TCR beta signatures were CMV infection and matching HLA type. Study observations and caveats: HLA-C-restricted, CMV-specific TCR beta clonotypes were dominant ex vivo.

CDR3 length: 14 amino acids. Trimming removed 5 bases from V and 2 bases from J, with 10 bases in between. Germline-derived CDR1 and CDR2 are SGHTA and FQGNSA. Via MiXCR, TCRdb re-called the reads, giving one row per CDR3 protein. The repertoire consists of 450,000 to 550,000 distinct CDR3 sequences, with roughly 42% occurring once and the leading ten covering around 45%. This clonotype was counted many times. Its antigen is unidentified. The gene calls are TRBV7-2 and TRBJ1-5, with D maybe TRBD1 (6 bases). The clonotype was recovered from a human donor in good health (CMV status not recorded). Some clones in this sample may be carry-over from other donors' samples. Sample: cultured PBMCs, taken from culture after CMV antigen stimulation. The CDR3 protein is CASSPGQGNQPQHF. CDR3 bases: TGTGCCAGCAGCCCGGGACAAGGCAATCAGCCCCAGCATTTT.